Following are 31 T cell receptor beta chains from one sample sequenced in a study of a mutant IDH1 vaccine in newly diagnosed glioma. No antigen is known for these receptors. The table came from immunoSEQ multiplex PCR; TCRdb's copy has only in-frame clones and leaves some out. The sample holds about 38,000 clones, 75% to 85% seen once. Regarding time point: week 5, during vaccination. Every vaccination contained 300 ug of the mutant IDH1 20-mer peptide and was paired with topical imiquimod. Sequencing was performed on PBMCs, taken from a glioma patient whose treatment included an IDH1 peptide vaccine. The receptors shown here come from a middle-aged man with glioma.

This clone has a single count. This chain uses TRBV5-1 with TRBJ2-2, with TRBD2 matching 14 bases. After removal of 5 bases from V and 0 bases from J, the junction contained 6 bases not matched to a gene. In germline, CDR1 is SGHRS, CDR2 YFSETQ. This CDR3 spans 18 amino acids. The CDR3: CASSPGLAGGSNTGELFF. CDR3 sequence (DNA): TGCGCCAGCAGTCCAGGACTAGCGGGGGGTTCGAACACCGGGGAGCTGTTTTTT.

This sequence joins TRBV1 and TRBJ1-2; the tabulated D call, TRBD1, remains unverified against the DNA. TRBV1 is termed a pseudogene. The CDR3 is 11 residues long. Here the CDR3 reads CTSNDSYGYTF. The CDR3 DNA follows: TGCACCAGCAACGACAGCTATGGCTACACCTTC.

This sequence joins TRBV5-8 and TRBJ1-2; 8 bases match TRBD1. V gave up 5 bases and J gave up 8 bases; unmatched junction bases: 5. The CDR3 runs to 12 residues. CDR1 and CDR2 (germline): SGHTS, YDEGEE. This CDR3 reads CASSAQGGGYTF. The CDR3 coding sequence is TGTGCCAGCAGTGCACAGGGGGGAGGCTACACCTTC.

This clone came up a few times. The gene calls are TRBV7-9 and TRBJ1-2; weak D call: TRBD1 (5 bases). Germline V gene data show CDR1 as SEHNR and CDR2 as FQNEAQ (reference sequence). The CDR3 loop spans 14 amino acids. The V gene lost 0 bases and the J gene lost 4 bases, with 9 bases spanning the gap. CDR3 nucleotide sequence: TGTGCCAGCAGCTTAGCCCAGGGCGGCTATGGCTACACCTTC. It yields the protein CASSLAQGGYGYTF.

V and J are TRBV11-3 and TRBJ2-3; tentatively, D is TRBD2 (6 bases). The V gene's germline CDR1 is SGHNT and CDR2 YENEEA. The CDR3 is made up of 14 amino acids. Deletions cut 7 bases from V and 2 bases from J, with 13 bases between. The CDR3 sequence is CASKCGVPTDTQYF. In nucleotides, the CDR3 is TGTGCCAGCAAGTGCGGGGTTCCCACAGATACGCAGTATTTT.

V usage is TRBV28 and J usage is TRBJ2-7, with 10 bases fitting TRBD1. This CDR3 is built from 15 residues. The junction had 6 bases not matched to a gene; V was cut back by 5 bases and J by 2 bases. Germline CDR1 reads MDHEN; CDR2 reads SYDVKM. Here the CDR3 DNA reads TGTGCCAGCAGTGGGGCCGGGACAGGGGCCTACGAGCAGTACTTC. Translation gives CASSGAGTGAYEQYF. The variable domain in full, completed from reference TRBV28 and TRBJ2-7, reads DVKVTQSSRYLVKRTGEKVFLECVQDMDHENMFWYRQDPGLGLRLIYFSYDVKMKEKGDIPEGYSVSREKKERFSLILESASTNQTSMYLCASSGAGTGAYEQYFGPGTRLTVT.

DNA of the CDR3: TGTGCCAGCAGCTTTACAGGACAAGGGGGTAACGAGCAGTACTTC. Protein product: CASSFTGQGGNEQYF. The chain couples TRBV7-9 to TRBJ2-7; possibly TRBD1 for D (6 bases). Germline assignment: CDR1 SEHNR and CDR2 FQNEAQ (reference sequence). V lost 3 bases, J lost 5 bases, and 17 bases lay in between. This CDR3 comprises 15 residues. The complete variable domain, with remaining parts taken from reference TRBV7-9 and TRBJ2-7, reads DTGVSQNPRHKITKRGQNVTFRCDPISEHNRLYWYRQTLGQGPEFLTYFQNEAQLEKSRLLSDRFSAERPKGSFSTLEIQRTEQGDSAMYLCASSFTGQGGNEQYFGPGTRLTVT.

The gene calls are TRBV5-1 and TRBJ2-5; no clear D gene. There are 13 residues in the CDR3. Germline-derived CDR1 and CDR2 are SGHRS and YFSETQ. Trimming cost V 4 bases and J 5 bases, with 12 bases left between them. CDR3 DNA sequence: TGCGCCAGCAGCCCTAGTGAGTTGGAGACCCAGTACTTC. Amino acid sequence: CASSPSELETQYF.

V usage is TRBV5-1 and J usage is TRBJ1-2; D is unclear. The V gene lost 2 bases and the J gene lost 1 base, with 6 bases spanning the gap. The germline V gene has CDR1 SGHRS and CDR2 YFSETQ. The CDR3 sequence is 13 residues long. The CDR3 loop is CASSLPGNYGYTF. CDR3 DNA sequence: TGCGCCAGCAGCTTACCGGGTAACTATGGCTACACCTTC.

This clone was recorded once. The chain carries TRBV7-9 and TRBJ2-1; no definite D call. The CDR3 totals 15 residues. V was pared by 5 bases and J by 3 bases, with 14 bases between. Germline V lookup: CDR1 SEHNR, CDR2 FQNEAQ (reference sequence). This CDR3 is CASSHTASIYNEQFF. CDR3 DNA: TGTGCCAGCAGCCACACTGCTAGTATCTACAATGAGCAGTTCTTC.

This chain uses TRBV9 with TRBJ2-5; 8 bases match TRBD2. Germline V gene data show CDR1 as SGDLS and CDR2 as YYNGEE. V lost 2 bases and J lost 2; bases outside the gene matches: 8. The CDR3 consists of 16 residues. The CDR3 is CASSVSGTSGQETQYF. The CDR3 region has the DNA TGTGCCAGCAGCGTGTCCGGGACTAGTGGGCAAGAGACCCAGTACTTC. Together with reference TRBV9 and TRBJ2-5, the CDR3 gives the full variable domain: DSGVTQTPKHLITATGQRVTLRCSPRSGDLSVYWYQQSLDQGLQFLIQYYNGEERAKGNILERFSAQQFPDLHSELNLSSLELGDSALYFCASSVSGTSGQETQYFGPGTRLLVL.

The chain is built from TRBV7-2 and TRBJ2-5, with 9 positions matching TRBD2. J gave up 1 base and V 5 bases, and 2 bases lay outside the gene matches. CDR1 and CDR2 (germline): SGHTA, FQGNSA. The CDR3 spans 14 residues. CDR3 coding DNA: TGTGCCAGCAGCCGCGGGGGGGCCCAAGAGACCCAGTACTTC. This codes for CASSRGGAQETQYF.

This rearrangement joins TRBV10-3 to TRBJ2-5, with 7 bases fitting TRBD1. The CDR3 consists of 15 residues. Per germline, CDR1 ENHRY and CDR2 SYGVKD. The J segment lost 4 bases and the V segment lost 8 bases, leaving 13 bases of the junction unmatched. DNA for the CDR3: TGTGCCATCGCGGAGACCGGGACAGCGAGAGAGACCCAGTACTTC. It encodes CAIAETGTARETQYF.

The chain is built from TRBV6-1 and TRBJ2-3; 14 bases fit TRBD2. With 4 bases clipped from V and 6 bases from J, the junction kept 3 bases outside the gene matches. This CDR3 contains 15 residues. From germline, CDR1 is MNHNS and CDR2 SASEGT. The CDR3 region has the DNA TGTGCCAGCAGTGCGACTAGCGGGGGGGCGGATACGCAGTATTTT. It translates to CASSATSGGADTQYF.

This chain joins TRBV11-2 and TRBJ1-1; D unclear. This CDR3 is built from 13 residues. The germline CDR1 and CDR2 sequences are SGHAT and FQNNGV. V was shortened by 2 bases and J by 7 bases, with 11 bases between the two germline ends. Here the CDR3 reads CASSLILDGEAFF. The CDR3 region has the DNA TGTGCCAGCAGCTTAATCCTTGACGGTGAAGCTTTCTTT.

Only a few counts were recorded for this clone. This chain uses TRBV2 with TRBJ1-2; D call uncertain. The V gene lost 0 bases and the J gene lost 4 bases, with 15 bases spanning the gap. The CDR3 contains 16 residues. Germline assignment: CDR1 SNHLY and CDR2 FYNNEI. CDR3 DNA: TGTGCCAGCAGTGAAGCGCTTGGGGAGGGTGGCTATGGCTACACCTTC. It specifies CASSEALGEGGYGYTF.

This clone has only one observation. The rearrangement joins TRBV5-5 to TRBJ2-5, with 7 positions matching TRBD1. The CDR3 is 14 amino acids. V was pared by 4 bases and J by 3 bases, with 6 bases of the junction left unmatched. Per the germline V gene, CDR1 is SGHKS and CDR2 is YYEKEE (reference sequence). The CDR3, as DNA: TGTGCCAGCAGCCACGGGACAGAAGAAGAGACCCAGTACTTC. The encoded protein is CASSHGTEEETQYF. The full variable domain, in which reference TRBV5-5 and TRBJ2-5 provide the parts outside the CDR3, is DAGVTQSPTHLIKTRGQQVTLRCSPISGHKSVSWYQQVLGQGPQFIFQYYEKEERGRGNFPDRFSARQFPNYSSELNVNALLLGDSALYLCASSHGTEEETQYFGPGTRLLVL.

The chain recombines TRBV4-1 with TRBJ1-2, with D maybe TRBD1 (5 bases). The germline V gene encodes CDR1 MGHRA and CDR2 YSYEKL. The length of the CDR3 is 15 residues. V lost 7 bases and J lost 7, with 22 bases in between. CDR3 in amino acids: CASTPNGGPVFGYTF. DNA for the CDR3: TGCGCCAGCACCCCAAACGGGGGTCCGGTCTTTGGCTACACCTTC.

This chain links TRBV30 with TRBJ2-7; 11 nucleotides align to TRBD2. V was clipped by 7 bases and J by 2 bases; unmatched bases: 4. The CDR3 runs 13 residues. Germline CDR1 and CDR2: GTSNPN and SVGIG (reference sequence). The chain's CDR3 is CAYGTSGPYEQYF. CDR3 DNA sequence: TGTGCCTATGGGACTAGCGGACCCTACGAGCAGTACTTC.

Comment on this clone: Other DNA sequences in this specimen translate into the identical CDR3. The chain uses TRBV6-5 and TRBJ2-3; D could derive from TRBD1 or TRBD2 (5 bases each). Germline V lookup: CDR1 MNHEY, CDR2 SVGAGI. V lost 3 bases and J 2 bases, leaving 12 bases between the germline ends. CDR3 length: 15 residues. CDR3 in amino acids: CASSYDRGVTDTQYF. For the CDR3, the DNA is TGTGCCAGCAGTTATGATCGAGGGGTCACAGATACGCAGTATTTT.

CDR3 sequence (DNA): TGTGCCAGCAGTTTGTCCGGGTCAAAGGAGGGCTACACCTTC. Encoded protein: CASSLSGSKEGYTF. J is TRBJ1-2 and V is TRBV6-5; D is unclear. The germline V and J ends were trimmed by 4 bases and 8 bases, with 17 bases remaining between them. The CDR3 sequence is 14 residues long. In germline, CDR1 is MNHEY, CDR2 SVGAGI.

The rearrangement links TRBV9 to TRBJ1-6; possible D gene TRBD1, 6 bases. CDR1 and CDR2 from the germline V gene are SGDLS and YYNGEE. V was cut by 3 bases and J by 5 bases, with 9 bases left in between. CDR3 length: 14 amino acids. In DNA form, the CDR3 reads TGTGCCAGCAGCGCCCGGGACAATAATTCACCCCTCCACTTT. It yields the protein CASSARDNNSPLHF.

CDR3 protein: CASSYSREEGSPLHF. The CDR3 DNA reads TGTGCCAGCAGTTACTCAAGGGAAGAGGGTTCACCCCTCCACTTT. This rearrangement joins TRBV6-5 to TRBJ1-6; no clear D gene. The V gene lost 0 bases and the J gene lost 9 bases, with 12 bases spanning the gap. The CDR3 runs to 15 residues. Germline V CDR1 and CDR2: MNHEY, SVGAGI.

The CDR3 region is CATRAGSGQGSPLHF. Written as DNA, the CDR3 is TGTGCCACCCGGGCGGGGTCGGGACAGGGCTCACCCCTCCACTTT. The V and J genes are TRBV6-5 and TRBJ1-6; 9 bases fit TRBD1. The trim removed 10 bases at V and 10 bases at J, leaving 14 bases unmatched. The CDR3 length is 15 residues. CDR1 is MNHEY and CDR2 is SVGAGI in the germline V gene.

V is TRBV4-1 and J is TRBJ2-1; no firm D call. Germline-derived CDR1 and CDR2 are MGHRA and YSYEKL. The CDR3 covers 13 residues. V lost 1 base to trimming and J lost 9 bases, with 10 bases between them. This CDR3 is CASSQVLVREQFF. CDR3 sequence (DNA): TGCGCCAGCAGCCAAGTTCTAGTGCGTGAGCAGTTCTTC.

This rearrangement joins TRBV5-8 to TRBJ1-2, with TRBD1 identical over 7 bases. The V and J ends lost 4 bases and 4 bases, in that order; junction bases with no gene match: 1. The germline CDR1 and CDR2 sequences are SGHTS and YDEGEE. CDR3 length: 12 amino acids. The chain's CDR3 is CASSGDSYGYTF. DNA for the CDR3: TGTGCCAGCAGCGGGGACAGCTATGGCTACACCTTC. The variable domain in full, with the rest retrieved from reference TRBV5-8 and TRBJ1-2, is EAGVTQSPTHLIKTRGQQATLRCSPISGHTSVYWYQQALGLGLQFLLWYDEGEERNRGNFPPRFSGRQFPNYSSELNVNALELEDSALYLCASSGDSYGYTFGSGTRLTVV.

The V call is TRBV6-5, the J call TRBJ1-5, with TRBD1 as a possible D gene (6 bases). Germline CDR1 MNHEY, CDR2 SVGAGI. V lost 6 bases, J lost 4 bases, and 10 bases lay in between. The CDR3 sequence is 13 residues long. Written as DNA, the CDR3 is TGTGCCAGCAGCCTCGACAGGAATCAGCCCCAGCATTTT. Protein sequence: CASSLDRNQPQHF.

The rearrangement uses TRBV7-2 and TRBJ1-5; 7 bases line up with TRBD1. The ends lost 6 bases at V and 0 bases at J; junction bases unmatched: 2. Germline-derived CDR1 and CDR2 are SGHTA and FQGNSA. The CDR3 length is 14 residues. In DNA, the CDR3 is TGTGCCAGCAGAGACAGGGATAGCAATCAGCCCCAGCATTTT. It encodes CASRDRDSNQPQHF.

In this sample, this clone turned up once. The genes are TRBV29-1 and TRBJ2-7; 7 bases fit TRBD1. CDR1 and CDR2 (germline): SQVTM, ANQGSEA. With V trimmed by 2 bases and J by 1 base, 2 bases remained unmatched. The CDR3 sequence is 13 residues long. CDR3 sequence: CSVEMGQSYEQYF. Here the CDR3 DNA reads TGCAGCGTTGAAATGGGACAGTCCTACGAGCAGTACTTC.

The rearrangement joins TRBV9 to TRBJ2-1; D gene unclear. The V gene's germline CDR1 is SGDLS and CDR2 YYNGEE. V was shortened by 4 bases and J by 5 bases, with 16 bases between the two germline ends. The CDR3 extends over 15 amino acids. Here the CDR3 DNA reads TGTGCCAGCAGCTATAGCCGGTTGAGCGACAATGAGCAGTTCTTC. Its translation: CASSYSRLSDNEQFF.

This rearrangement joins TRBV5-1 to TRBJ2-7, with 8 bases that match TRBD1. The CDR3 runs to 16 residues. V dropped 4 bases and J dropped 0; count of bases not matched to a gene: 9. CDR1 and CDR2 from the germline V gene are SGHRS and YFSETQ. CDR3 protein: CASSPRGDRSSYEQYF. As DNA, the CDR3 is TGCGCCAGCAGCCCGCGCGGGGACAGGAGCTCCTACGAGCAGTACTTC. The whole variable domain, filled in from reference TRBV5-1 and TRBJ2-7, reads KAGVTQTPRYLIKTRGQQVTLSCSPISGHRSVSWYQQTPGQGLQFLFEYFSETQRNKGNFPGRFSGRQFSNSRSEMNVSTLELGDSALYLCASSPRGDRSSYEQYFGPGTRLTVT.